These 26 T cell receptor beta chains were sequenced from one sample in a study of blood T cell repertoires in COVID-19. TCRdb's table, derived via immunoSEQ multiplex PCR, lists solely in-frame clones and lacks some. The table has 300,000 to 450,000 clones, around 90% seen once; the top ten hold 3.9%. Sequencing was performed on peripheral blood. These receptors originate from a woman aged 55-70 years with COVID-19, enrolled during active disease.

The chain has TRBV11-2 and TRBJ2-1, with D maybe TRBD1 (6 bases). V dropped 3 bases and J dropped 2 bases, with 20 bases sitting between them. Germline CDR1 is SGHAT and CDR2 is FQNNGV. CDR3 length: 18 residues. The CDR3 region is CASSLRGSLPSTYNEQFF. The CDR3 DNA reads as TGTGCCAGCAGCTTGAGGGGGTCACTCCCTTCAACCTACAATGAGCAGTTCTTC.

This clone was recorded a few times. The V and J genes are TRBV28 and TRBJ1-2, with D unresolved. Germline V gene data show CDR1 as MDHEN and CDR2 as SYDVKM. This CDR3 is 15 amino acids long. Trimming cost V 9 bases and J 5 bases, with 22 bases left between them. DNA of the CDR3: TGTGCCAGTCAAACCACCTTTAGCTCGTTGTATGGCTACACCTTC. Protein: CASQTTFSSLYGYTF.

This rearrangement joins TRBV9 to TRBJ1-2; 7 nucleotides match TRBD1. Germline trimming cut 4 bases from V and 7 bases from J; bases unmatched to any gene: 10. Looked up from germline, CDR1 is SGDLS and CDR2 is YYNGEE. The CDR3 consists of 14 residues. CDR3 coding DNA: TGTGCCAGCAGCCCATTGGACAGGCCGAGTGGCTACACCTTC. Protein sequence: CASSPLDRPSGYTF.

The gene calls are TRBV7-3 and TRBJ2-3, with 11 bases that match TRBD2. The CDR3 runs to 15 residues. With 5 bases clipped from V and 5 bases from J, the junction kept 6 bases outside the gene matches. Germline V gene sequence: CDR1 SGHTA, CDR2 FQGTGA. CDR3 in amino acids: CASSLGLAEGDTQYF. CDR3 DNA: TGTGCCAGCAGCCTGGGACTAGCGGAGGGAGATACGCAGTATTTT.

This clone came up a few times. The chain recombines TRBV6-2 or TRBV6-3 with TRBJ1-5, with unresolved D. The CDR3 is 15 amino acids. In germline, CDR1 is MNHEY, CDR2 SVGEGT. Deletions cut 5 bases from V and 6 bases from J, with 17 bases between. CDR3: CASSELTNGGQPQHF. The CDR3 nucleotides are TGTGCCAGCAGTGAGTTAACGAACGGTGGTCAGCCCCAGCATTTT.

The rearrangement links TRBV10-3 to TRBJ1-3; the D is unclear. The V end was cut by 7 bases, the J end by 0 bases, with 13 bases between. Germline CDR1 reads ENHRY; CDR2 reads SYGVKD. The CDR3 covers 15 residues. CDR3 sequence: CAIKHSTDSGNTIYF. In nucleotides, the CDR3 is TGTGCCATCAAACACAGTACCGACTCTGGAAACACCATATATTTT.

This clone was observed a single time. The chain couples TRBV5-6 to TRBJ1-4; 9 bases line up with TRBD1. J gave up 6 bases and V 4 bases, and 4 bases lay outside the gene matches. The CDR3 is made up of 14 amino acids. Germline V gene sequence: CDR1 SGHDT, CDR2 YYEEEE. CDR3: CASSATGGDEKLFF. In DNA, the CDR3 is TGTGCCAGCAGCGCGACAGGGGGTGATGAAAAACTGTTTTTT.

The chain has TRBV2 and TRBJ1-5, with 9 bases identical to TRBD1. J was trimmed by 6 bases and V by 4 bases; bases with no gene match: 1. Germline lookup yields CDR1 SNHLY and CDR2 FYNNEI. The CDR3 extends over 13 amino acids. CDR3 sequence (DNA): TGTGCCAGCAGTGGGGACAGGGTTCAGCCCCAGCATTTT. Translation: CASSGDRVQPQHF.

The rearrangement joins TRBV5-1 to TRBJ1-1; possible D gene TRBD1, 5 bases. The CDR3 contains 13 residues. Germline V CDR1 and CDR2: SGHRS, YFSETQ. Trimming took 8 bases from V and 2 from J, leaving 13 bases between them. The chain's CDR3 is CASCLDSNTEAFF. CDR3 bases: TGCGCCAGTTGCCTCGACAGTAACACTGAAGCTTTCTTT.

V usage is TRBV28 and J usage is TRBJ1-2; tentatively, D is TRBD1 (5 bases). Deletions cut 8 bases from V and 13 bases from J, with 23 bases between. The CDR3 is 13 amino acids. The germline CDR1 and CDR2 sequences are MDHEN and SYDVKM. Here the CDR3 reads CASLGLNPLGVTF. The CDR3 DNA is TGTGCCAGCTTAGGGCTCAACCCATTAGGGGTCACCTTC.

J is TRBJ2-1 and V is TRBV6-5; D possibly corresponds to TRBD2 (5 bases). This CDR3 has 16 amino acids. The germline V and J ends were trimmed by 2 bases and 2 bases, with 13 bases remaining between them. Germline V gene lookup returns CDR1 MNHEY and CDR2 SVGAGI. In DNA form, the CDR3 reads TGTGCCAGCAGTTACCGGGGTCCCCAGGCCTACAATGAGCAGTTCTTC. Its translation: CASSYRGPQAYNEQFF.

This clone has only a few counts. The V call is TRBV5-1, the J call TRBJ1-2; maybe TRBD1 (5 bases). CDR1 is SGHRS and CDR2 is YFSETQ in the germline V gene. This CDR3 has 15 residues. V dropped 4 bases and J dropped 3 bases, with 16 bases sitting between them. The CDR3, as DNA: TGCGCCAGCAGCCTAACCCCGGACAAGTACTATGGCTACACCTTC. Translating gives CASSLTPDKYYGYTF.

The chain links TRBV5-6 to TRBJ2-1, with D maybe TRBD2 (7 bases). Germline CDR1 is SGHDT and CDR2 is YYEEEE. This CDR3 has 17 residues. V gave up 0 bases and J gave up 4 bases, with 17 bases separating them. DNA for the CDR3: TGTGCCAGCAGCTTGGGAAGGGGCGGGGGCCCTTACAATGAGCAGTTCTTC. Residues: CASSLGRGGGPYNEQFF.

The chain employs TRBV2 and TRBJ1-1, with D perhaps TRBD1 (6 bases). Trimming pared 7 bases from V and 5 bases from J, leaving 23 bases between. Germline V gene data show CDR1 as SNHLY and CDR2 as FYNNEI. The CDR3 has 16 amino acids. The CDR3: CASNPRTTGKGTEAFF. The CDR3 region has the DNA TGTGCCAGCAACCCCCGAACTACAGGGAAAGGGACTGAAGCTTTCTTT.

The CDR3, as DNA: TGTGCCAGCAGCTTCTCTCCGGGACTGGACCACGAGCAGTACTTC. Its protein is CASSFSPGLDHEQYF. The rearrangement joins TRBV7-9 to TRBJ2-7; D possibly corresponds to TRBD2 (6 bases). Looked up from germline, CDR1 is SEHNR and CDR2 is FQNEAQ (reference sequence). The CDR3 is 15 residues long. The V gene lost 3 bases and the J gene lost 5 bases, with 17 bases spanning the gap.

Notes on this clone: At one boundary the junction diverges from the germline segment, which might be a read error. The chain is built from TRBV19 and TRBJ1-3; maybe TRBD1 (6 bases). Per germline, CDR1 LNHDA and CDR2 SQIVND (reference sequence). The CDR3 has 13 residues. The CDR3 sequence: CASHSPPAGGRNF. In nucleotides, the CDR3 is TGTGCCAGTCACTCGCCTCCCGCCGGGGGGCGGAATTTT. Full variable domain (outside the CDR3, taken from reference TRBV19 and TRBJ1-3): DGGITQSPKYLFRKEGQNVTLSCEQNLNHDAMYWYRQDPGQGLRLIYYSQIVNDFQKGDIAEGYSVSREKKESFPLTVTSAQKNPTAFYLCASHSPPAGGRNFGEGSWLTVV.

This clone was seen a single time. The rearrangement uses TRBV2 and TRBJ1-6; no clear D. V was pared by 4 bases and J by 8 bases, with 9 bases between. The CDR3 length is 13 residues. Germline lookup yields CDR1 SNHLY and CDR2 FYNNEI. The CDR3 DNA reads as TGTGCCAGCAGTGCCTCCTTATATTCACCCCTCCACTTT. Its translation is CASSASLYSPLHF.

The J gene is TRBJ2-7, the V gene TRBV18; 9 nucleotides align to TRBD1. CDR3 length: 17 amino acids. Trimming removed 2 bases from V and 3 bases from J; junction bases left unmatched: 11. Germline V lookup: CDR1 KGHSH, CDR2 LQKENI. CDR3 amino acids: CASSPSIDRGVLYEQYF. The CDR3 DNA reads TGTGCCAGCTCACCATCGATAGACAGGGGGGTCCTCTACGAGCAGTACTTC.

This chain joins TRBV19 and TRBJ2-6, with D tentatively TRBD1 (6 bases). The CDR3 sequence is 16 residues long. Trimming took off 6 bases at V and 3 bases at J, with 15 bases between the two ends. Germline V gene sequence: CDR1 LNHDA, CDR2 SQIVND (reference sequence). The CDR3 coding sequence is TGTGCCAGTAGCCGGGGACAACTTCTTGGGGCCAACGTCCTGACTTTC. It codes for CASSRGQLLGANVLTF.

The chain joins TRBV12-3 or TRBV12-4 to TRBJ1-2; D unresolved. The CDR3 spans 12 residues. Trimming cost V 6 bases and J 7 bases, with 12 bases left between them. The CDR3 protein is CASRAGIGGYTF. Written as DNA, the CDR3 is TGTGCCAGCAGAGCTGGTATTGGTGGCTACACCTTC.

V gene TRBV2 combines with J gene TRBJ1-2; 7 bases map to TRBD1. V shed 3 bases, J shed 4 bases, and the junction held 8 bases outside the gene matches. Germline V gene data show CDR1 as SNHLY and CDR2 as FYNNEI. The CDR3 is 15 amino acids. CDR3 nucleotide sequence: TGTGCCAGCAGTGACCTGGCAGGGGGGTCCTATGGCTACACCTTC. Amino acid sequence: CASSDLAGGSYGYTF.

The V call is TRBV7-2, the J call TRBJ2-2; 8 positions agree with TRBD2. The CDR3 contains 14 residues. V shed 2 bases and J 6 bases; nucleotides not matched to a gene: 2. CDR1 is SGHTA, CDR2 FQGNSA, per germline. The CDR3 sequence is CASSLRGGPGELFF. CDR3 coding DNA: TGTGCCAGCAGCTTACGGGGGGGGCCCGGGGAGCTGTTTTTT.

This clone was recorded only once. This chain links TRBV5-8 with TRBJ2-5; TRBD2 matches at 9 bases. Germline loops: CDR1 SGHTS, CDR2 YDEGEE. With 4 bases clipped from V and 2 bases from J, the junction kept 9 bases outside the gene matches. The CDR3 totals 16 residues. In DNA form, the CDR3 reads TGTGCCAGCAGCAACCGTAAAACTAGCGGGCAAGAGACCCAGTACTTC. Translated: CASSNRKTSGQETQYF. Full variable domain (remainder filled in from reference TRBV5-8 and TRBJ2-5): EAGVTQSPTHLIKTRGQQATLRCSPISGHTSVYWYQQALGLGLQFLLWYDEGEERNRGNFPPRFSGRQFPNYSSELNVNALELEDSALYLCASSNRKTSGQETQYFGPGTRLLVL.

The genes are TRBV3-1 (or the pseudogene TRBV3-2) and TRBJ2-5; the match to TRBD2 covers 8 bases. V shed 9 bases and J 5 bases; nucleotides not matched to a gene: 8. The germline CDR1 and CDR2 sequences are LGHDT and YNNKEL (reference sequence). This CDR3 spans 13 amino acids. The CDR3 sequence: CASYGGERETQYF. In DNA, the CDR3 is TGTGCCAGTTACGGGGGGGAACGGGAGACCCAGTACTTC.

V usage is TRBV7-3 and J usage is TRBJ2-1, with D possibly matching TRBD2 (7 bases). The germline V and J ends were trimmed by 3 bases and 8 bases, with 17 bases remaining between them. From germline, CDR1 is SGHTA and CDR2 FQGTGA. This CDR3 is 15 amino acids long. CDR3 sequence: CASSFGGGASHEQFF. In nucleotides, the CDR3 is TGTGCCAGCAGCTTCGGTGGGGGGGCCTCCCATGAGCAGTTCTTC.

The chain is built from TRBV25-1 and TRBJ1-2; D perhaps matches TRBD1 (5 bases). Germline CDR1 and CDR2: MGHDK and SYGVNS. The CDR3 contains 14 residues. Between the trimmed V and J ends, which lost 6 bases and 8 bases, there was a span of 19 bases. The DNA for the CDR3 is TGTGCCAGCAGGGACCCTCAGGGAAGGGGCGGCTACACCTTC. It specifies CASRDPQGRGGYTF.